Below are 18 T cell receptor beta chains sequenced from a single sample in a study of T cells in Graves' hyperthyroidism and ophthalmopathy. Amplification of TCR beta CDR3 regions used RNA as the template. In the first-round RT-PCR of the TCR CDR3, the HTBI primer set was used. Each CDR3 protein is one row after TCRdb ran MiXCR on the multiplex PCR reads. Of over 300,000 distinct CDR3 sequences listed, about 15% are singletons. Sequencing used blood. The receptors originated from a woman in her sixties with Graves' hyperthyroidism.

This rearrangement joins TRBV27 to TRBJ2-1; 8 bases fit TRBD1. Germline V gene sequence: CDR1 MNHEY, CDR2 SMNVEV (reference sequence). Germline trimming cut 7 bases from V and 5 bases from J; bases unmatched to any gene: 1. The CDR3 sequence is 12 residues long. The CDR3 sequence: CASTDRDNEQFF. CDR3 DNA sequence: TGTGCCAGCACGGACAGGGACAATGAGCAGTTCTTC.

The chain has TRBV29-1 and TRBJ2-3; D is ambiguous. The CDR3 spans 11 residues. Trimming pared 4 bases from V and 5 bases from J, leaving 7 bases between. The germline V gene encodes CDR1 SQVTM and CDR2 ANQGSEA. This CDR3 reads CSVVGLDTQYF. CDR3 sequence (DNA): TGCAGCGTTGTAGGTTTAGATACGCAGTATTTT.

This clonotype was counted a few times. The genes are TRBV3-1 and TRBJ2-2, with 7 bases fitting TRBD1. The CDR3 is made up of 16 amino acids. The V gene end was trimmed by 6 bases and the J gene end by 4 bases; junction bases not matched to a gene: 11. Germline CDR1 is LGHDT and CDR2 is YNNKEL (reference sequence). CDR3 amino acids: CASREEGGAVTGELFF. The CDR3 DNA follows: TGTGCCAGCAGAGAAGAAGGGGGCGCGGTCACCGGGGAGCTGTTTTTT.

The table lists this clonotype with many counts. The chain couples TRBV20-1 to TRBJ1-5; 9 bases map to TRBD1. The CDR3 totals 14 residues. The germline V gene encodes CDR1 DFQATT and CDR2 SNEGSKA (reference sequence). J lost 3 bases, V lost 7 bases, and 7 bases had no gene match. This chain's CDR3 is CSVTRQGVNQPQHF. The CDR3 DNA sequence: TGCAGTGTTACAAGACAGGGGGTCAATCAGCCCCAGCATTTT.

This clonotype was seen more than once but under ten times. The V call is TRBV11-2, the J call TRBJ2-4, with 7 bases aligning to TRBD1. This CDR3 is built from 18 residues. Germline trimming cut 8 bases from V and 0 bases from J; bases unmatched to any gene: 16. CDR1 and CDR2 from the germline V gene are SGHAT and FQNNGV. The CDR3 region has the DNA TGTGCCAGCTCGGATATTTCCCGGGACAGCAGAGCCAAAAACATTCAGTACTTC. Translated, it gives CASSDISRDSRAKNIQYF.

This clonotype occurred many times. CDR3 DNA sequence: TGTGCCAGCAGACTCACTCACAGGGGTATCGGGGAGCTGTTTTTT. Translated, it gives CASRLTHRGIGELFF. This sequence joins TRBV12-3 or TRBV12-4 and TRBJ2-2, with TRBD1 matching 7 bases. This CDR3 is built from 15 residues. Trimming cost V 6 bases and J 7 bases; bases outside gene matches: 11.

This clonotype was seen repeatedly, ten times or more. CDR3 protein: CSARGASGHYEQYF. The CDR3 DNA reads as TGCAGTGCTAGAGGAGCTAGCGGGCACTACGAGCAGTACTTC. The chain uses TRBV20-1 and TRBJ2-7; the match to TRBD2 covers 8 bases. Germline values: CDR1 DFQATT, CDR2 SNEGSKA (reference sequence). The length of the CDR3 is 14 residues. Trimming cost V 1 base and J 3 bases; bases outside gene matches: 5.

The rearrangement links TRBV12-3 or TRBV12-4 to TRBJ2-1; 9 bases match TRBD1. This CDR3 region has 13 residues. CDR3 coding DNA: TGTGCTACCGGACAGGGGACGACATTGGAGCAGTTCTTC. Residues: CATGQGTTLEQFF.

The CDR3 DNA is TGTGCCAGCAGAGATGACCTAGCGGGAGTTATCTACGAGCAGTACTTC. Translated, it gives CASRDDLAGVIYEQYF. The V gene is TRBV2, the J gene TRBJ2-7; 10 bases agree with TRBD2. The ends lost 6 bases at V and 3 bases at J; junction bases unmatched: 11. This CDR3 contains 16 residues. Germline CDR1 SNHLY, CDR2 FYNNEI.

This clonotype was seen only a few times. The rearrangement joins TRBV27 to TRBJ2-1; 8 bases line up with TRBD2. V was clipped by 4 bases and J by 2 bases; unmatched bases: 7. This CDR3 region has 16 residues. Germline V lookup: CDR1 MNHEY, CDR2 SMNVEV (reference sequence). CDR3 DNA sequence: TGTGCCAGCAGTTCGAAACTAGCGGCCACCTACAATGAGCAGTTCTTC. It yields the protein CASSSKLAATYNEQFF.

This clonotype showed up many times. This sequence joins TRBV6-1 and TRBJ1-4; a possible D gene is TRBD1 (5 bases). The germline V gene encodes CDR1 MNHNS and CDR2 SASEGT. Between the trimmed V and J ends, which lost 0 bases and 5 bases, there was a span of 10 bases. CDR3 length: 15 amino acids. In DNA, the CDR3 is TGTGCCAGCAGTGAAGCTGGGGCAGGGAATGAAAAACTGTTTTTT. This gives the protein CASSEAGAGNEKLFF.

The table lists this clonotype with many counts. This rearrangement joins TRBV9 to TRBJ1-1, with D possibly being TRBD1 (6 bases). Germline V gene lookup returns CDR1 SGDLS and CDR2 YYNGEE. The V end lost 0 bases, the J end lost 6 bases, and 24 bases lay between the germline ends. This CDR3 contains 18 residues. CDR3 sequence reads: CASSVVTDRAQGRAEAFF. In DNA form, the CDR3 reads TGTGCCAGCAGCGTAGTTACGGATAGAGCACAGGGTCGCGCTGAAGCTTTCTTT.

In its sample, this clonotype was seen many times. The chain combines TRBV12-3 or TRBV12-4 with TRBJ2-3, with TRBD1 matching over 9 bases. Trimming took 6 bases from V and 4 from J; bases not matched to a gene: 8. The CDR3 is made up of 15 amino acids. The CDR3, as DNA: TGTGCCAGCAGCGGGACAGGGTCGATCGCAGATACGCAGTATTTT. It specifies CASSGTGSIADTQYF.

This clonotype was recorded at least ten times. The chain joins TRBV6-2 or TRBV6-3 to TRBJ2-7; 8 nucleotides agree with TRBD2. Trimming at V came to 5 bases and at J to 7 bases, leaving 7 bases not matched to a gene. This CDR3 has 13 residues. Germline CDR1 MNHEY, CDR2 SVGEGT. In DNA, the CDR3 is TGTGCCAGCAGTCGCCCCCGGGAGGGGGAGCAGTACTTC. Translation: CASSRPREGEQYF.

The chain recombines TRBV9 with TRBJ1-2; D is ambiguous. This CDR3 has 14 residues. The V end was cut by 0 bases, the J end by 2 bases, with 8 bases between. The V gene's germline CDR1 is SGDLS and CDR2 YYNGEE. The DNA of the CDR3 is TGTGCCAGCAGCGTAGAACCTAGAAACTATGGCTACACCTTC. Translation: CASSVEPRNYGYTF.

This clonotype was recorded a few times. This chain connects TRBV6-6 to TRBJ2-7; perhaps D is TRBD1 or TRBD2 (8 bases each). Trimming removed 2 bases at V and 5 bases at J, with 22 bases between. Germline CDR1 and CDR2: MNHNY and SVGAGI (reference sequence). CDR3 length equals 17 residues. The CDR3 bases are TGTGCCAGCAGTTACCCCAGGACAGGGACTAGGACCCACGAGCAGTACTTC. Protein sequence: CASSYPRTGTRTHEQYF.

This chain links TRBV7-9 with TRBJ2-7; TRBD1 agrees at 7 bases. The V gene's germline CDR1 is SEHNR and CDR2 FQNEAQ (reference sequence). The CDR3 length is 15 residues. V trimming: 8 bases; J trimming: 6 bases; junction bases outside the gene matches: 16. The DNA of the CDR3 is TGTGCCAGCGGCTCCGGTGGGACAGACTCTTCCGAGCAGTACTTC. Amino acid sequence: CASGSGGTDSSEQYF.

The chain has TRBV2 and TRBJ1-2; maybe TRBD1 (5 bases). The CDR3 runs 12 residues. Trimming took 4 bases from V and 7 from J, leaving 10 bases between them. CDR1 and CDR2 (germline): SNHLY, FYNNEI. Written as DNA, the CDR3 is TGTGCCAGCAGTGGGGGGGTACGTGGCTACACCTTC. Encoded protein: CASSGGVRGYTF.